This entry lists 24 T cell receptor beta chains sequenced from one sample in a study of blood T cell repertoires in COVID-19. This table comes from immunoSEQ multiplex PCR, and its TCRdb copy is limited to in-frame clones, with some not included. The table lists 250,000 to 300,000 clones, 81% of them singletons. Sequenced: peripheral blood. All receptors come from a woman in her sixties or seventies with active or convalescent COVID-19.

This clone was observed a handful of times. The chain recombines TRBV6-5 with TRBJ2-7, with 7 nucleotides matching TRBD1. There are 14 residues in the CDR3. CDR1 MNHEY and CDR2 SVGAGI come from the germline V gene. The V segment lost 6 bases and the J segment 3 bases; nucleotides outside the gene matches: 8. Written as DNA, the CDR3 is TGTGCCAGCAGACCTCTCGACAGGGACTACGAGCAGTACTTC. Encoded protein: CASRPLDRDYEQYF.

V gene TRBV7-8 combines with J gene TRBJ1-1; weak D call: TRBD1 (5 bases). CDR1 and CDR2 from the germline V gene are SGHVS and FQNEAQ. Trimming left V 1 base short and J 0 bases short, with 6 bases between. There are 14 residues in the CDR3. In DNA form, the CDR3 reads TGTGCCAGCAGCTTAGGGGGGGTGAACACTGAAGCTTTCTTT. Residues: CASSLGGVNTEAFF. The full variable domain, completed using reference TRBV7-8 and TRBJ1-1, is GAGVSQSPRYKVAKRGQDVALRCDPISGHVSLFWYQQALGQGPEFLTYFQNEAQLDKSGLPSDRFFAERPEGSVSTLKIQRTQQEDSAVYLCASSLGGVNTEAFFGQGTRLTVV.

The chain has TRBV2 and TRBJ1-4; 10 nucleotides match TRBD1. Germline CDR1 is SNHLY and CDR2 is FYNNEI. The V segment lost 7 bases and the J segment 4 bases; nucleotides outside the gene matches: 6. CDR3 length: 15 residues. Here the CDR3 DNA reads TGTGCCAGCAACGGGGACAGGGGACGTAATGAAAAACTGTTTTTT. Its translation: CASNGDRGRNEKLFF.

This chain links TRBV9 with TRBJ2-6, with D uncertain. The CDR3 is made up of 13 amino acids. CDR1 is SGDLS, CDR2 YYNGEE, per germline. Trimming cost V 3 bases and J 10 bases, with 11 bases left between them. The CDR3 is CASSDSPNNVLTF. DNA of the CDR3: TGTGCCAGCAGCGACAGCCCAAATAACGTCCTGACTTTC.

V and J are TRBV7-2 and TRBJ2-3; no definite D call. Germline V gene data show CDR1 as SGHTA and CDR2 as FQGNSA. Trimming removed 5 bases from V and 2 bases from J, with 11 bases in between. The length of the CDR3 is 14 residues. The CDR3 DNA reads as TGTGCCAGCAGCGAGAGACGGGTCACAGATACGCAGTATTTT. Protein: CASSERRVTDTQYF.

V is TRBV6-2 or TRBV6-3 and J is TRBJ2-7, with D perhaps TRBD1 (6 bases). The V and J ends lost 5 bases and 2 bases respectively, with 13 bases between them. CDR3 length: 14 amino acids. Looked up from germline, CDR1 is MNHEY and CDR2 is SVGEGT. The CDR3 nucleotides read TGTGCCAGCAGTCCGGTGGGGGCCCCCTACGAGCAGTACTTC. It codes for CASSPVGAPYEQYF.

A single count supports this clone. The V call is TRBV7-6, the J call TRBJ2-1, with D uncertain. With 5 bases removed from V and 6 bases from J, the gap between germline ends came to 8 bases. CDR3 length: 12 residues. Germline-derived CDR1 and CDR2 are SGHVS and FNYEAQ. The CDR3 protein is CASSIPGNEQFF. CDR3 bases: TGTGCCAGCAGCATACCGGGCAATGAGCAGTTCTTC.

The chain recombines TRBV5-6 with TRBJ2-7; 7 bases are shared with TRBD1. V trimming: 1 base; J trimming: 5 bases; junction bases outside the gene matches: 3. The CDR3 spans 13 residues. CDR1 and CDR2 (germline): SGHDT, YYEEEE. The CDR3 nucleotides are TGTGCCAGCAGCTTGAGCCAGGGGGACGAGCAGTACTTC. It specifies CASSLSQGDEQYF.

The rearrangement uses TRBV6-5 and TRBJ2-7; 10 bases map to TRBD1. The germline V gene encodes CDR1 MNHEY and CDR2 SVGAGI. The CDR3 covers 15 residues. V gave up 2 bases and J gave up 2 bases; unmatched junction bases: 3. The CDR3 reads CASSYRDRGAYEQYF. In nucleotides, the CDR3 is TGTGCCAGCAGTTACCGGGACAGGGGTGCCTACGAGCAGTACTTC.

This chain joins TRBV19 and TRBJ1-2; 9 nucleotides match TRBD1. Trimming took 3 bases from V and 3 from J; bases not matched to a gene: 8. Germline V gene lookup returns CDR1 LNHDA and CDR2 SQIVND (reference sequence). The CDR3 sequence is 16 residues long. The CDR3 is CASSIPGQGFHYGYTF. The CDR3 nucleotides are TGTGCCAGTAGTATTCCGGGACAGGGTTTTCACTATGGCTACACCTTC.

The chain recombines TRBV11-3 with TRBJ2-3, with 15 bases fitting TRBD2. CDR1 and CDR2 (germline): SGHNT, YENEEA. V dropped 5 bases and J dropped 4; count of bases not matched to a gene: 7. CDR3 length equals 17 residues. CDR3 nucleotide sequence: TGTGCCAGCAGCAAGGGACTAGCGGGGGGCCCCCCAGATACGCAGTATTTT. Translation: CASSKGLAGGPPDTQYF. Full variable domain (rest looked up from reference TRBV11-3 and TRBJ2-3): EAGVVQSPRYKIIEKKQPVAFWCNPISGHNTLYWYLQNLGQGPELLIRYENEEAVDDSQLPKDRFSAERLKGVDSTLKIQPAELGDSAVYLCASSKGLAGGPPDTQYFGPGTRLTVL.

The gene calls are TRBV10-2 and TRBJ2-7; TRBD1 aligns across 7 bases. Germline loops: CDR1 WSHSY, CDR2 SAAADI. The CDR3 totals 13 residues. V trimming: 4 bases; J trimming: 3 bases; junction bases outside the gene matches: 3. The CDR3 protein is CASSGQGYYEQYF. CDR3 nucleotides: TGCGCCAGCAGTGGACAGGGATACTACGAGCAGTACTTC.

The chain joins TRBV15 to TRBJ1-2; 8 bases are shared with TRBD1. The J segment lost 3 bases and the V segment lost 0 bases, leaving 6 bases of the junction unmatched. The length of the CDR3 is 16 residues. The germline V gene encodes CDR1 LNHNV and CDR2 YYDKDF (reference sequence). CDR3: CATSRDDGQGDYGYTF. CDR3 DNA sequence: TGTGCCACCAGCAGAGATGACGGACAGGGAGACTATGGCTACACCTTC.

This clone was counted between two and nine times. The rearrangement joins TRBV12-3 or TRBV12-4 to TRBJ1-6, with TRBD1 as a possible D gene (5 bases). Trimming left V 3 bases short and J 8 bases short, with 8 bases between. The CDR3 sequence is 13 residues long. DNA for the CDR3: TGTGCCAGCAGTTTCAGGGAGGATTCACCCCTCCACTTT. Its translation: CASSFREDSPLHF.

The chain couples TRBV20-1 to TRBJ2-3; tentative D call: TRBD2 (6 bases). Trimming left V 5 bases short and J 10 bases short, with 10 bases between. Per germline, CDR1 DFQATT and CDR2 SNEGSKA (reference sequence). The CDR3 has 10 amino acids. The CDR3: CSAFRDSQYF. DNA for the CDR3: TGCAGTGCTTTCCGGGACTCGCAGTATTTT.

The rearrangement uses TRBV4-3 and TRBJ1-1; a weak D match, TRBD1 (5 bases). Germline lookup yields CDR1 LGHNA and CDR2 YSLEER. The CDR3 contains 13 residues. The ends were cut back, 3 bases at V and 4 bases at J, with 9 bases in the middle. The DNA of the CDR3 is TGCGCCAGCAGCCAGGTCGACAGCACTGAAGCTTTCTTT. The encoded protein is CASSQVDSTEAFF.

The chain is built from TRBV27 and TRBJ1-2; possibly TRBD1 for D (5 bases). Germline CDR1 and CDR2: MNHEY and SMNVEV (reference sequence). V was clipped by 0 bases and J by 7 bases, with 12 bases between them. CDR3 length: 14 residues. The CDR3 sequence: CASSLSGTLAGYTF. CDR3 sequence (DNA): TGTGCCAGCAGTTTATCGGGGACTTTGGCTGGCTACACCTTC.

This clone was picked up a small number of times. The gene calls are TRBV7-9 and TRBJ2-7; 7 bases align to TRBD1. The CDR3 extends over 12 amino acids. The germline gives CDR1 SEHNR, CDR2 FQNEAQ (reference sequence). J gave up 5 bases and V 4 bases, and 2 bases lay outside the gene matches. Here the CDR3 DNA reads TGTGCCAGCAGCTGGACAGGAGACGAGCAGTACTTC. Its protein product is CASSWTGDEQYF.

V and J are TRBV7-9 and TRBJ2-3; D may be TRBD2 (6 bases). V was cut by 7 bases and J by 0 bases, with 14 bases left in between. The CDR3 loop spans 15 amino acids. Germline V lookup: CDR1 SEHNR, CDR2 FQNEAQ (reference sequence). The CDR3 loop is CASTPTGGSTDTQYF. In DNA, the CDR3 is TGTGCCAGCACCCCGACCGGGGGTAGCACAGATACGCAGTATTTT.

This clone is a singleton in its sample. The CDR3 spells CASRDRGNEKLFF. The CDR3 DNA is TGTGCCAGTCGTGACAGGGGAAATGAAAAACTGTTTTTT. The J gene is TRBJ1-4, the V gene TRBV19, with TRBD1 matching over 8 bases. V dropped 8 bases and J dropped 5; count of bases not matched to a gene: 4. CDR1 is LNHDA, CDR2 SQIVND, per germline (reference sequence). The CDR3 extends over 13 amino acids.

The chain is built from TRBV28 and TRBJ1-1, with a weak D call TRBD1 (5 bases). V lost 7 bases, J lost 3 bases, and 12 bases lay in between. CDR1 MDHEN and CDR2 SYDVKM come from the germline V gene. The length of the CDR3 is 13 residues. CDR3: CASTAGGYTEAFF. CDR3 nucleotide sequence: TGTGCCAGCACCGCGGGGGGGTACACTGAAGCTTTCTTT.

The chain links TRBV5-6 to TRBJ2-7, with 8 nucleotides matching TRBD2. The germline V gene encodes CDR1 SGHDT and CDR2 YYEEEE. V lost 4 bases and J lost 3; bases outside the gene matches: 9. This CDR3 is built from 15 residues. DNA for the CDR3: TGTGCCAGCAGCCCGGGGGGGGATCTAGGCTACGAGCAGTACTTC. This sequence encodes CASSPGGDLGYEQYF.

The chain recombines TRBV29-1 with TRBJ1-1; D is ambiguous. CDR3 length: 15 amino acids. V gave up 5 bases and J gave up 0 bases, with 16 bases separating them. The germline CDR1 and CDR2 sequences are SQVTM and ANQGSEA. The CDR3 DNA reads TGCAGCGTTAAGGTCGGAGGGTTTATGAACACTGAAGCTTTCTTT. This codes for CSVKVGGFMNTEAFF.

This clone was seen more than once but under ten times. The genes are TRBV30 and TRBJ2-5; D not resolved. Germline V CDR1 and CDR2: GTSNPN, SVGIG (reference sequence). CDR3 length: 10 amino acids. The V gene lost 5 bases and the J gene lost 4 bases, with 5 bases spanning the gap. This chain's CDR3 is CAWALETQYF. The CDR3 DNA reads TGTGCCTGGGCCTTAGAGACCCAGTACTTC. Based on the CDR3 plus reference TRBV30 and TRBJ2-5, the full variable domain is SQTIHQWPATLVQPVGSPLSLECTVEGTSNPNLYWYRQAAGRGLQLLFYSVGIGQISSEVPQNLSASRPQDRQFILSSKKLLLSDSGFYLCAWALETQYFGPGTRLLVL.